This TCR beta chain was found in a study of T cells in Graves' hyperthyroidism and ophthalmopathy. Notes on the study in general: Most expanded thyroid clonotypes above 0.001 recurred in blood.

Stable Graves' hyperthyroidism meant no ophthalmopathy progression within 18 months. This clonotype was detected ten times or more. Its antigen is undetermined. The CDR3 sequence is 19 residues long. Germline V gene sequence: CDR1 SGHVS, CDR2 FQNEAQ. V lost 5 bases and J lost 2; bases outside the gene matches: 12. RNA transcripts served as the template for amplifying TCR beta CDR3 regions. Researchers ran a first-round RT-PCR on the TCR CDR3 using the HTBI primer set. TCRdb re-derived calls from the multiplex PCR reads in MiXCR, one entry per CDR3 protein. The sample consists of about 540,000 distinct CDR3 sequences, roughly 50% of them appearing once.

The sequence derives from a young woman with Graves' hyperthyroidism. The chain employs TRBV7-8 and TRBJ2-5; 15 nucleotides align to TRBD2. Sequencing was performed on peripheral blood or thyroid tissue (not recorded which). The CDR3 coding sequence is TGTGCCAGCAGCCAGCCCGGGACTAGCGGGAGGACACCTCAAGAGACCCAGTACTTC. Its protein product is CASSQPGTSGRTPQETQYF.